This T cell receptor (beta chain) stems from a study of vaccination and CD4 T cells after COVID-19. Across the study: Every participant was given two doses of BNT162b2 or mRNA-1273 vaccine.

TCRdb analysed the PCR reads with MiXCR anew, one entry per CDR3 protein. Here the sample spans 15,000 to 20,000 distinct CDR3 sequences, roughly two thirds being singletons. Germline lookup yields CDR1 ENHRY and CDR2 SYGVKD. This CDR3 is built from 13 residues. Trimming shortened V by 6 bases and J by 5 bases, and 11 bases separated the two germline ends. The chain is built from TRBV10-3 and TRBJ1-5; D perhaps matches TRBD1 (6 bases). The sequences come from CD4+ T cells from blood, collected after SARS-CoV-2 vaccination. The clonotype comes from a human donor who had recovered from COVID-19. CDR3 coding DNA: TGTGCCATCAGGGACAGCAAGGATCAGCCCCAGCATTTT. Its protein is CAIRDSKDQPQHF.